Shown below are 29 T cell receptor beta chains from a single sample sequenced in a study of regulatory T cells in long-lasting Graves disease. Construction of the TCR beta libraries employed iRepertoire HTBI primers in conjunction with Arm-PCR of CDR3 regions. Each CDR3 protein is one row after TCRdb ran MiXCR on the multiplex PCR reads. The sample records about 430,000 distinct CDR3 sequences, 20% to 25% being singletons. This sample's time point: persistent/refractory GD, antithyroid drugs over 5 years with positive TRAb. PBMC-derived RNA was used for the TCR library. This sample comprised peripheral blood mononuclear cells (PBMCs), obtained when the disease was refractory, from a patient treated with antithyroid drugs. The receptors originated from a female donor with Graves disease.

This clonotype was recorded many times. V usage is TRBV7-9 and J usage is TRBJ2-7; the D is unclear. The CDR3 extends over 14 amino acids. V was trimmed by 1 base and J by 6 bases, leaving 13 bases between them. CDR1 and CDR2 (germline): SEHNR, FQNEAQ (reference sequence). The CDR3 loop reads CASSLEFHPSEQYF. The CDR3 coding sequence is TGTGCCAGCAGCTTAGAGTTCCACCCGAGCGAGCAGTACTTC.

This clonotype has only a few counts. This chain uses TRBV20-1 with TRBJ1-4; D unresolved. CDR1 and CDR2 (germline): DFQATT, SNEGSKA (reference sequence). The CDR3 spans 11 residues. V shed 7 bases and J shed 7 bases, with 10 bases lying between them. CDR3 sequence reads: CSVITREKLFF. CDR3 sequence (DNA): TGCAGTGTCATCACACGTGAAAAACTGTTTTTT.

This clonotype appeared once. This chain connects TRBV28 to TRBJ2-3; 9 bases fit TRBD1. V was clipped by 6 bases and J by 5 bases; unmatched bases: 3. Germline V CDR1 and CDR2: MDHEN, SYDVKM. The CDR3 runs 13 residues. CDR3 amino acids: CASRTTGGDTQYF. In DNA, the CDR3 is TGTGCCAGCAGGACGACAGGGGGAGATACGCAGTATTTT.

Details on this clonotype: This may come from a read error, since a much larger clone is one base off. The chain combines TRBV9 with TRBJ2-5; tentatively, D is TRBD1 (6 bases). Trimming pared 4 bases from V and 6 bases from J, leaving 13 bases between. CDR3 length: 13 residues. Germline V gives CDR1 SGDLS, CDR2 YYNGEE. CDR3 amino acids: CASSIQQGQTQYF. CDR3 nucleotides: TGTGCCAGCAGCATACAACAGGGCCAGACCCAGTACTTC.

A few counts support this clonotype. The genes are TRBV27 and TRBJ2-7, with 8 bases identical to TRBD1. The CDR3 spans 16 residues. Looked up from germline, CDR1 is MNHEY and CDR2 is SMNVEV (reference sequence). The V gene end was trimmed by 5 bases and the J gene end by 1 base; junction bases not matched to a gene: 10. The chain's CDR3 is CASSLRTGRRSYEQYF. The DNA of the CDR3 is TGTGCCAGCAGTCTCCGGACAGGGAGGCGATCCTACGAGCAGTACTTC.

The chain couples TRBV20-1 to TRBJ2-7; 11 bases match TRBD1. Germline CDR1 DFQATT, CDR2 SNEGSKA (reference sequence). J gave up 4 bases and V 0 bases, and 5 bases lay outside the gene matches. The CDR3 consists of 15 residues. Written as DNA, the CDR3 is TGCAGTGCTAGAGACTCCGGGACAGGGGGATACGAGCAGTACTTC. Protein product: CSARDSGTGGYEQYF.

This clonotype was observed many times. The chain combines TRBV27 with TRBJ2-7; D call uncertain. The CDR3 is 15 amino acids. Deletions cut 5 bases from V and 6 bases from J, with 20 bases between. Germline V gene lookup returns CDR1 MNHEY and CDR2 SMNVEV (reference sequence). The CDR3 sequence: CASSRVSEGLAEQYF. The CDR3 bases are TGTGCCAGCAGTCGGGTGAGTGAAGGGCTTGCCGAGCAGTACTTC.

This clonotype has ten or more counts. The genes are TRBV12-3 or TRBV12-4 and TRBJ2-7; 8 bases align to TRBD1. The junction had 8 bases not matched to a gene; V was cut back by 8 bases and J by 2 bases. The CDR3 extends over 14 amino acids. CDR3 protein: CASSPRDRTYEQYF. The CDR3 DNA reads as TGTGCCAGCTCACCCCGGGACAGGACCTACGAGCAGTACTTC.

This clonotype was observed at least ten times. CDR3 sequence: CASSYPAQGIEKLFF. The CDR3 nucleotides read TGTGCCAGCAGTTACCCCGCACAGGGGATTGAAAAACTGTTTTTT. This chain uses TRBV6-5 with TRBJ1-4; 7 positions match TRBD1. This CDR3 is built from 15 residues. Losses at the gene ends were 2 bases for V and 7 bases for J; bases not matched to a gene: 7. The V gene's germline CDR1 is MNHEY and CDR2 SVGAGI.

This clonotype appeared many times. This chain connects TRBV2 to TRBJ2-7, with 10 positions matching TRBD2. V lost 6 bases and J lost 2; bases outside the gene matches: 7. Per the germline V gene, CDR1 is SNHLY and CDR2 is FYNNEI. The CDR3 has 15 residues. CDR3 loop: CASSQLAGVPYEQYF. In DNA, the CDR3 is TGTGCCAGCAGCCAGCTAGCGGGAGTTCCCTACGAGCAGTACTTC. The full variable domain, its missing parts supplied by reference TRBV2 and TRBJ2-7, is EPEVTQTPSHQVTQMGQEVILRCVPISNHLYFYWYRQILGQKVEFLVSFYNNEISEKSEIFDDQFSVERPDGSNFTLKIRSTKLEDSAMYFCASSQLAGVPYEQYFGPGTRLTVT.

This clonotype was observed at least ten times. The gene calls are TRBV28 and TRBJ2-7; either TRBD1 or TRBD2 may supply D (5 bases each). This CDR3 is built from 15 residues. The germline V gene has CDR1 MDHEN and CDR2 SYDVKM. The V gene lost 7 bases and the J gene lost 3 bases, with 19 bases spanning the gap. In nucleotides, the CDR3 is TGTGCCAGCACTATTGGGTCTAGGGGACGCTACGAGCAGTACTTC. Protein: CASTIGSRGRYEQYF.

Regarding this clonotype: Relative to the germline gene, one junction end is altered; a read error may explain this. This chain links TRBV5-1 with TRBJ2-6; TRBD1 is a possible D gene (5 bases). This CDR3 comprises 15 residues. CDR1 and CDR2 (germline): SGHRS, YFSETQ. This CDR3 is CASSRRGSGANVPTF. Here the CDR3 DNA reads TGCGCCAGCAGCAGAAGGGGTTCTGGGGCCAACGTCCCGACTTTC.

This chain joins TRBV20-1 and TRBJ2-7; 13 positions match TRBD2. Germline lookup yields CDR1 DFQATT and CDR2 SNEGSKA (reference sequence). Trimming removed 1 base from V and 3 bases from J; junction bases left unmatched: 3. The CDR3 spans 15 residues. CDR3 amino acids: CSARGRTSGSYEQYF. The CDR3 DNA is TGCAGTGCTAGAGGTCGGACTAGCGGGAGCTACGAGCAGTACTTC.

In this sample, this clonotype turned up many times. The V gene is TRBV2, the J gene TRBJ2-7; 12 bases match TRBD1. V was pared by 7 bases and J by 4 bases, with 5 bases of the junction left unmatched. This CDR3 is built from 14 residues. Germline V gives CDR1 SNHLY, CDR2 FYNNEI. The CDR3 is CASTRDRGLYEQYF. The CDR3 DNA reads TGTGCCAGCACCCGGGACAGGGGGCTTTACGAGCAGTACTTC.

DNA for the CDR3: TGTGCCAGCAAGGGCGAGGTGACCACTGAAGCTTTCTTT. Translating gives CASKGEVTTEAFF. The J gene is TRBJ1-1, the V gene TRBV7-6; D unresolved. The CDR3 extends over 13 amino acids. Germline lookup yields CDR1 SGHVS and CDR2 FNYEAQ. Trimming pared 7 bases from V and 4 bases from J, leaving 13 bases between.

The chain recombines TRBV4-1 with TRBJ2-5, with 8 bases matching TRBD1. Germline V CDR1 and CDR2: MGHRA, YSYEKL. The CDR3 extends over 15 amino acids. Losses at the gene ends were 0 bases for V and 6 bases for J; bases not matched to a gene: 6. In nucleotides, the CDR3 is TGCGCCAGCAGCCAAGAGGCAGGGGGCGTGAAGACCCAGTACTTC. Translation: CASSQEAGGVKTQYF.

V and J are TRBV7-6 and TRBJ2-3; TRBD1 aligns across 8 bases. The CDR3 spans 16 residues. Trimming cost V 0 bases and J 7 bases; bases outside gene matches: 9. Per the germline V gene, CDR1 is SGHVS and CDR2 is FNYEAQ. For the CDR3, the DNA is TGTGCCAGCAGCTTAGCACTGGGACAGGAGAGGCATACGCAGTATTTT. Its translation: CASSLALGQERHTQYF.

This clonotype came up many times. The junction does not match germline at one end; this may be a read error. The chain recombines TRBV2 with TRBJ1-1; 12 positions match TRBD1. Germline-derived CDR1 and CDR2 are SNHLY and FYNNEI. The CDR3 extends over 16 amino acids. This CDR3 is CASRAGTGGVKTEAFF. Here the CDR3 DNA reads TGTGCCAGCAGGGCCGGGACAGGGGGCGTGAAGACTGAAGCTTTCTTT.

This clonotype occurred many times. The rearrangement links TRBV28 to TRBJ1-1; D is unclear. V lost 5 bases, J lost 5 bases, and 18 bases lay in between. The CDR3 runs 15 residues. Germline loops: CDR1 MDHEN, CDR2 SYDVKM. The CDR3 coding sequence is TGTGCCAGCAGTCCTTGGACGTATATGGGGACTGAAGCTTTCTTT. Encoded protein: CASSPWTYMGTEAFF.

In this sample, this clonotype turned up once. The gene calls are TRBV15 and TRBJ2-7, with TRBD1 matching over 9 bases. CDR1 LNHNV and CDR2 YYDKDF come from the germline V gene (reference sequence). J gave up 3 bases and V 0 bases, and 9 bases lay outside the gene matches. There are 17 residues in the CDR3. The CDR3 spells CATSRDHLGTGSYEQYF. CDR3 nucleotide sequence: TGTGCCACCAGCAGAGATCATCTGGGGACAGGGAGCTACGAGCAGTACTTC.

In the case of this clonotype: Given a much more abundant clone one base away, this may be a read error. The rearrangement joins TRBV7-9 to TRBJ2-7; 8 nucleotides align to TRBD1. Losses at the gene ends were 5 bases for V and 3 bases for J; bases not matched to a gene: 9. The CDR3 covers 15 residues. Germline V lookup: CDR1 SEHNR, CDR2 FQNEAQ (reference sequence). The CDR3 sequence is CASSPGQGNFYEQYF. The CDR3 coding sequence is TGTGCCAGCAGCCCCGGACAGGGAAACTTCTACGAGCAGTACTTC. Based on the CDR3 plus reference TRBV7-9 and TRBJ2-7, the full variable domain is DTGVSQNPRHKITKRGQNVTFRCDPISEHNRLYWYRQTLGQGPEFLTYFQNEAQLEKSRLLSDRFSAERPKGSFSTLEIQRTEQGDSAMYLCASSPGQGNFYEQYFGPGTRLTVT.

The rearrangement joins TRBV4-1 to TRBJ2-7, with a possible D match to TRBD2 (5 bases). The CDR3 covers 15 residues. CDR1 is MGHRA, CDR2 YSYEKL, per germline. V lost 0 bases and J lost 0, with 9 bases in between. In DNA, the CDR3 is TGCGCCAGCAGCCAAGAGGACGGGGACTCCTACGAGCAGTACTTC. This sequence encodes CASSQEDGDSYEQYF.

On this clonotype itself: This clone may be a read error of a much larger clone one base away. The chain employs TRBV10-3 and TRBJ2-5; weak D call: TRBD1 (6 bases). The CDR3 loop spans 11 amino acids. Trimming pared 4 bases from V and 14 bases from J, leaving 14 bases between. CDR1 is ENHRY and CDR2 is SYGVKD in the germline V gene. CDR3 sequence reads: CAISGGTMRYF. The CDR3 DNA follows: TGTGCCATCAGTGGGGGGACAATGCGTTACTTC.

V and J are TRBV13 and TRBJ2-1; TRBD2 matches 7 bases. With 1 base clipped from V and 0 bases from J, the junction kept 15 bases outside the gene matches. Germline V gene sequence: CDR1 PRHDT, CDR2 FYEKMQ (reference sequence). The CDR3 contains 20 residues. The CDR3 protein is CASSLARLRDYQSSYNEQFF. CDR3 nucleotides: TGTGCCAGCAGCTTAGCCCGCTTGCGGGACTACCAATCCTCCTACAATGAGCAGTTCTTC.

The chain links TRBV5-4 to TRBJ2-2; D possibly corresponds to TRBD2 (5 bases). The CDR3 totals 14 residues. Trimming took 6 bases from V and 0 from J, leaving 9 bases between them. Germline assignment: CDR1 SGHNT and CDR2 YYREEE (reference sequence). The DNA of the CDR3 is TGTGCCAGCAATGACGGGGCGAACACCGGGGAGCTGTTTTTT. Translating gives CASNDGANTGELFF. Full variable domain (outside the CDR3, taken from reference TRBV5-4 and TRBJ2-2): ETGVTQSPTHLIKTRGQQVTLRCSSQSGHNTVSWYQQALGQGPQFIFQYYREEENGRGNFPPRFSGLQFPNYSSELNVNALELDDSALYLCASNDGANTGELFFGEGSRLTVL.

By share, this clonotype ranks as medium-sized. The V gene is TRBV2, the J gene TRBJ1-2; 9 nucleotides line up with TRBD1. After removal of 7 bases from V and 8 bases from J, the junction contained 5 bases not matched to a gene. Germline V lookup: CDR1 SNHLY, CDR2 FYNNEI. The CDR3 is 12 amino acids. In DNA form, the CDR3 reads TGTGCCAGCATGGGACAGGGAGAAGGCTACACCTTC. Its translation is CASMGQGEGYTF.

There are many counts of this clonotype. The chain employs TRBV19 and TRBJ2-7; D is unresolved. Trimming left V 6 bases short and J 2 bases short, with 11 bases between. CDR3 length: 13 amino acids. Germline CDR1 is LNHDA and CDR2 is SQIVND (reference sequence). CDR3 in DNA: TGTGCCAGTAGCCTCGCGGTTACCTACGAGCAGTACTTC. Translated: CASSLAVTYEQYF.

This clonotype showed up many times. The chain is built from TRBV15 and TRBJ1-2; D remains ambiguous. The CDR3 length is 13 residues. Germline assignment: CDR1 LNHNV and CDR2 YYDKDF (reference sequence). V was pared by 0 bases and J by 10 bases, with 12 bases between. Written as DNA, the CDR3 is TGTGCCACCAGCAGAGATACTGGGGAAAACTACACCTTC. It codes for CATSRDTGENYTF.

The V and J genes are TRBV6-2 or TRBV6-3 and TRBJ1-5; maybe TRBD1 (6 bases). The CDR3 length is 13 residues. V was trimmed by 0 bases and J by 7 bases, leaving 7 bases between them. Germline lookup yields CDR1 MNHEY and CDR2 SVGEGT. The CDR3 nucleotides are TGTGCCAGCAGTTACTCGGGGGCCCAGCCCCAGCATTTT. Its protein is CASSYSGAQPQHF.